Presented here are 10 T cell receptor beta chains from one specimen sequenced in a study of radiotherapy plus CTLA-4 blockade in lung cancer. Clones were sequenced by immunoSEQ multiplex PCR, and TCRdb holds only the in-frame ones, with some missing. The sample has over 80,000 clones, 80% to 90% seen once. Sequenced here: peripheral blood, sampled from a patient treated with radiotherapy plus ipilimumab. Receptors originate from a human donor with non-small cell lung cancer who had stable disease on radiotherapy plus ipilimumab.

J is TRBJ2-5 and V is TRBV4-1, with 9 positions matching TRBD2. In germline, CDR1 is MGHRA, CDR2 YSYEKL. V lost 4 bases and J lost 5; bases outside the gene matches: 11. This CDR3 is built from 16 residues. Written as DNA, the CDR3 is TGCGCCAGCAGCCCCCTTTCTCTAGCGGGGAGGGAGACCCAGTACTTC. This codes for CASSPLSLAGRETQYF.

The genes are TRBV2 and TRBJ1-5; TRBD1 might be the D (6 bases). The V gene lost 5 bases and the J gene lost 4 bases, with 24 bases spanning the gap. The CDR3 runs 18 residues. Germline V CDR1 and CDR2: SNHLY, FYNNEI. This CDR3 is CASSKELGWGAWNQPQHF. CDR3 bases: TGTGCCAGCAGTAAGGAGTTGGGTTGGGGGGCCTGGAATCAGCCCCAGCATTTT.

The rearrangement uses TRBV19 and TRBJ1-4, with D possibly TRBD1 on 6 matching bases. CDR3 length: 15 amino acids. The germline gives CDR1 LNHDA, CDR2 SQIVND (reference sequence). Between the trimmed V and J ends, which lost 5 bases and 7 bases, there was a span of 17 bases. As DNA, the CDR3 is TGTGCCAGTAGTTGGAACCGGGACATTAGTGAAAAACTGTTTTTT. It yields the protein CASSWNRDISEKLFF.

The CDR3 nucleotides read TGTGCTAGTGGTTTACAAAGCAATCAGCCCCAGCATTTT. Its translation: CASGLQSNQPQHF. The gene calls are TRBV12-5 and TRBJ1-5; D not certain. The CDR3 has 13 amino acids. Germline V gene data show CDR1 as LGHNT and CDR2 as FRNRAP. Trimming removed 3 bases at V and 1 base at J, with 4 bases between.

This sequence joins TRBV5-4 and TRBJ2-3; TRBD1 agrees at 11 bases. The V gene end was trimmed by 4 bases and the J gene end by 6 bases; junction bases not matched to a gene: 4. This CDR3 is built from 14 residues. CDR1 and CDR2 from the germline V gene are SGHNT and YYREEE (reference sequence). The CDR3 coding sequence is TGTGCCAGCAGCCGGGACAGGGGGGGCGATACGCAGTATTTT. Its protein is CASSRDRGGDTQYF.

The V call is TRBV7-6, the J call TRBJ2-7; perhaps D is TRBD1 or TRBD2 (6 bases each). V gave up 5 bases and J gave up 7 bases, with 24 bases separating them. CDR1 SGHVS and CDR2 FNYEAQ come from the germline V gene. The CDR3 length is 16 residues. The DNA of the CDR3 is TGTGCCAGCAGCCACCGCGGAGGATCGGGGGCGCGGGAGCAGTACTTC. Amino acid sequence: CASSHRGGSGAREQYF.

This chain joins TRBV6-4 and TRBJ2-7; a possible D gene is TRBD1 (5 bases). The CDR3 contains 14 residues. Germline V CDR1 and CDR2: MRHNA, SNTAGT. V was clipped by 4 bases and J by 0 bases, with 10 bases between them. The CDR3 DNA is TGTGCCAGCAGTGTCCCGGACAACTCCTACGAGCAGTACTTC. It translates to CASSVPDNSYEQYF.

This clone has a handful of counts. This rearrangement joins TRBV7-6 to TRBJ1-6; D is ambiguous. The V end lost 1 base, the J end lost 10 bases, and 11 bases lay between the germline ends. Germline V gene data show CDR1 as SGHVS and CDR2 as FNYEAQ. CDR3 length equals 14 residues. In DNA, the CDR3 is TGTGCCAGCAGCTTAGGAGGGTTAGGGTCACCCCTCCACTTT. Its protein is CASSLGGLGSPLHF.

The genes are TRBV10-2 and TRBJ1-5; D not resolved. The CDR3 has 13 residues. Germline V gene data show CDR1 as WSHSY and CDR2 as SAAADI. V lost 2 bases and J lost 7, with 9 bases in between. The CDR3 sequence: CASSEEGIQPQHF. CDR3 nucleotide sequence: TGCGCCAGCAGTGAGGAGGGAATACAGCCCCAGCATTTT.

This chain links TRBV30 with TRBJ2-5; TRBD1 matches 9 bases. The CDR3 has 13 amino acids. Germline V gene lookup returns CDR1 GTSNPN and CDR2 SVGIG (reference sequence). J lost 6 bases, V lost 3 bases, and 5 bases had no gene match. CDR3 DNA sequence: TGTGCCTGGAGCCGGGACAGGGACCAGACCCAGTACTTC. This codes for CAWSRDRDQTQYF.